This T cell receptor (beta chain) comes out of a study of blood T cell repertoires in COVID-19. The overall study: The samples span acute and convalescent COVID-19 from the United States, Italy and Spain. In each case, the material was cDNA or gDNA derived from T cells, B-cell-depleted T cells, or PBMCs.

V lost 4 bases and J lost 4; bases outside the gene matches: 4. This CDR3 comprises 14 residues. The germline gives CDR1 SGHTA, CDR2 FQGTGA. Authors' methods: Estimation of nucleated cell counts relied on the amplification of reference gene primers. Data came from immunoSEQ multiplex PCR; TCRdb stores just in-frame clones and leaves some out. The DNA gave D and trimming, while V, J and clone size come from that table. The sample holds approximately 230,000 clones, 70% to 85% seen once. This clone has a single count. The receptor was derived from a man older than 75 with acute or convalescent COVID-19. The rearrangement joins TRBV7-3 to TRBJ2-5, with TRBD2 matching over 9 bases. Sequencing was carried out using peripheral blood. In nucleotides, the CDR3 is TGTGCCAGCAGCTCGGGACTAGCTCGAGAGACCCAGTACTTC. Encoded protein: CASSSGLARETQYF.